This TCR beta chain emerged from a study of T cell changes during pregnancy in multiple sclerosis (dated by TCRdb to about 2019). Broadly, across the study: Changes in the T cell repertoire over the course of pregnancy were examined in this study in women with multiple sclerosis.

Libraries came from the immunoSEQ multiplex PCR assay. This is the immuneACCESS table as TCRdb keeps it, with only in-frame sequences that have V and J called. A part of the clones is gone; compared with another copy, unresolved V genes explain less than half, and the rest is unexplained. The sample table contains about 60,000 clones; only one count was recorded for 91% of them. Jointly, the top ten make up 0.7% to 0.8% of the sample. Note on this clone: It has no known antigen specificity. Base-call qualities are not available, and no considerably larger clone is one nucleotide away.

Reading from cysteine to phenylalanine, the CDR3 counts 12 amino acids. The entry retains the CDR3 DNA only, 36 bases that are in frame from base 1. V loses 1 base of germline sequence and J loses 11 bases, and the interval between the two ends is 9 bases. CDR1 and CDR2 were assigned from the germline V gene as LGHNA and YNFKEQ. The receptor comes from a female donor with multiple sclerosis, enrolled in a pregnancy study. Specimen: CD4+ T cells from peripheral blood mononuclear cells, collected in the first trimester of pregnancy. The chain is made from TRBV4-2 and TRBJ1-5; no D gene can be assigned with confidence. The CDR3 region: CASSQAGRTQHF. Read as DNA, the sequence is TGTGCCAGCAGCCAAGCCGGGAGAACCCAGCATTTT.